Reported below is one TCR beta chain. Its antigen is currently unknown. The PCR had 60 Vbeta and 13 Jbeta primers. Profiling relied on immunoSEQ multiplex PCR, and the TCRdb table lists in-frame clones only, not all of them. The sample has about 200,000 clones; around 87% are singletons. This sample is part of a study of cytomegalovirus exposure and HLA in healthy donors. Study outcomes and limitations: Three CMV-associated chains were confirmed in vitro to be specific for CMV antigens. Across all donors, roughly uniform sequencing depth was an assumption of the presence/absence analyses.

V lost 6 bases to trimming and J lost 7 bases; unmatched junction nucleotides: 5. The CDR3 loop spans 14 amino acids. Germline values: CDR1 KGHSH, CDR2 LQKENI. The chain uses TRBV18 and TRBJ1-5, with 11 nucleotides matching TRBD1. Specimen: PBMCs. This clonotype originated in a man aged 25-45 years in good health and CMV-seronegative. CDR3 amino acids: CASSGQGGWQPQHF. The CDR3 bases are TGTGCCAGCTCGGGACAGGGGGGGTGGCAGCCCCAGCATTTT.